Below are 22 T cell receptor beta chains sequenced from a single sample in a study of cytomegalovirus exposure and HLA in healthy donors. In the PCR, 60 Vbeta and 13 Jbeta primers were used. Profiled with immunoSEQ multiplex PCR; TCRdb holds only in-frame clones, not every one. This repertoire shows about 65,000 clones, approximately 60% found once; its top ten account for 2.8%. The sequencing input was PBMCs. These receptors all stem from a man aged 30 to 39 in good health and CMV-seronegative.

This clone was seen more than once but under ten times. The chain couples TRBV6-5 to TRBJ1-4; 7 bases map to TRBD1. Germline CDR1 MNHEY, CDR2 SVGAGI. The CDR3 spans 14 residues. The V and J ends lost 6 bases and 5 bases, in that order; junction bases with no gene match: 6. Here the CDR3 DNA reads TGTGCCAGCAGCTTTTCAGGGGGGAATGAAAAACTGTTTTTT. Its translation: CASSFSGGNEKLFF.

The V and J genes are TRBV7-2 and TRBJ1-5; 9 positions agree with TRBD1. The CDR3 is made up of 16 amino acids. Unmatched junction bases numbered 4, after V lost 4 bases and J lost 0 bases. Germline V gene data show CDR1 as SGHTA and CDR2 as FQGNSA. In DNA form, the CDR3 reads TGTGCCAGCAGCTCGGGACAGGGAAATAGCAATCAGCCCCAGCATTTT. Translating it yields CASSSGQGNSNQPQHF.

The chain joins TRBV5-1 to TRBJ1-4, with D perhaps matching TRBD1 (5 bases). V was pared by 4 bases and J by 3 bases, with 13 bases between. This CDR3 is built from 15 residues. Germline V CDR1 and CDR2: SGHRS, YFSETQ. The CDR3 sequence is CASSLNQGANEKLFF. The CDR3 DNA follows: TGCGCCAGCAGCCTCAACCAAGGGGCTAATGAAAAACTGTTTTTT. The full variable domain, with the rest looked up from reference TRBV5-1 and TRBJ1-4, is KAGVTQTPRYLIKTRGQQVTLSCSPISGHRSVSWYQQTPGQGLQFLFEYFSETQRNKGNFPGRFSGRQFSNSRSEMNVSTLELGDSALYLCASSLNQGANEKLFFGSGTQLSVL.

V is TRBV4-1 and J is TRBJ1-1, with 10 bases matching TRBD1. CDR3 size: 14 residues. Losses at the gene ends were 0 bases for V and 13 bases for J; bases not matched to a gene: 8. CDR1 is MGHRA, CDR2 YSYEKL, per germline. CDR3 region: CASSQEGGTGEGFF. The CDR3 region has the DNA TGCGCCAGCAGCCAAGAAGGTGGGACAGGGGAGGGTTTCTTT.

J is TRBJ2-5 and V is TRBV21-1; TRBD1, the table's D call, was not compared with the DNA. TRBV21-1 is given as a pseudogene. CDR3 length: 17 amino acids. The CDR3 sequence is CASSNESRDILSETQYF. DNA of the CDR3: TGTGCCAGCAGCAATGAATCGCGAGACATCCTATCAGAGACCCAGTACTTC.

The rearrangement uses TRBV5-6 and TRBJ1-5, with D perhaps TRBD1 (6 bases). The germline CDR1 and CDR2 sequences are SGHDT and YYEEEE. Deletions cut 5 bases from V and 7 bases from J, with 16 bases between. The CDR3 contains 14 residues. The CDR3 loop is CASSQGHLGQPQHF. The CDR3 bases are TGTGCCAGCAGTCAGGGACATCTAGGGCAGCCCCAGCATTTT. The complete variable domain, with remaining parts taken from reference TRBV5-6 and TRBJ1-5, reads DAGVTQSPTHLIKTRGQQVTLRCSPKSGHDTVSWYQQALGQGPQFIFQYYEEEERQRGNFPDRFSGHQFPNYSSELNVNALLLGDSALYLCASSQGHLGQPQHFGDGTRLSIL.

The chain links TRBV29-1 to TRBJ2-7, with 10 bases lining up with TRBD1. Germline CDR1 SQVTM, CDR2 ANQGSEA. The trim removed 8 bases at V and 1 base at J, leaving 20 bases unmatched. CDR3 length: 18 residues. CDR3 in amino acids: CSSSLVPGQGTLSYEQYF. As DNA, the CDR3 is TGCAGCTCGTCCCTCGTCCCGGGACAGGGGACCCTATCCTACGAGCAGTACTTC.

This clone was counted between two and nine times. The J gene is TRBJ1-2, the V gene TRBV14; no clear D gene. Germline V gene data show CDR1 as SGHDN and CDR2 as FVKESK. Trimming cost V 2 bases and J 8 bases, with 21 bases left between them. The CDR3 length is 16 residues. DNA for the CDR3: TGTGCCAGCAGCCAAACCCGGGTGCGGGGTCTAGAAGGCTACACCTTC. Amino acids: CASSQTRVRGLEGYTF.

The gene calls are TRBV28 and TRBJ1-2; D may be TRBD1 (6 bases). CDR3 size: 15 residues. V lost 3 bases and J lost 4, with 15 bases in between. Germline V gene data show CDR1 as MDHEN and CDR2 as SYDVKM. This chain's CDR3 is CASSFPVVQGYGYTF. The CDR3 DNA reads as TGTGCCAGCAGTTTCCCAGTAGTACAGGGCTATGGCTACACCTTC.

This CDR3 reads CASSLEGGGETQYF. CDR3 nucleotide sequence: TGTGCCAGCAGCCTCGAAGGGGGCGGTGAGACCCAGTACTTC. The chain couples TRBV11-3 to TRBJ2-5; 7 nucleotides match TRBD1. The length of the CDR3 is 14 residues. The V segment lost 5 bases and the J segment 5 bases; nucleotides outside the gene matches: 8. CDR1 is SGHNT, CDR2 YENEEA, per germline.

The chain has TRBV25-1 and TRBJ1-5; D gene uncertain. The V end was cut by 3 bases, the J end by 1 base, with 10 bases between. CDR3 length: 15 residues. CDR1 and CDR2 (germline): MGHDK, SYGVNS. This chain's CDR3 is CASSDAGRSNQPQHF. Written as DNA, the CDR3 is TGTGCCAGCAGTGATGCGGGTCGGAGCAATCAGCCCCAGCATTTT.

This chain connects TRBV6-5 to TRBJ2-7, with D maybe TRBD1 (6 bases). Germline V gene data show CDR1 as MNHEY and CDR2 as SVGAGI. The CDR3 is 15 residues long. V gave up 5 bases and J gave up 2 bases, with 16 bases separating them. The CDR3 region is CASSPRNGQTYEQYF. CDR3 DNA sequence: TGTGCCAGCAGTCCAAGAAACGGACAGACCTACGAGCAGTACTTC.

The chain has TRBV14 and TRBJ2-3; the match to TRBD1 covers 7 bases. Trimming cost V 4 bases and J 1 base; bases outside gene matches: 8. CDR1 SGHDN and CDR2 FVKESK come from the germline V gene. The CDR3 covers 16 residues. The CDR3 DNA follows: TGTGCCAGCAGCCCCTTCGGGCAGGGGGGCACAGATACGCAGTATTTT. It specifies CASSPFGQGGTDTQYF.

The chain couples TRBV30 to TRBJ1-1, with D uncertain. The germline V gene has CDR1 GTSNPN and CDR2 SVGIG (reference sequence). The germline V and J ends were trimmed by 1 base and 3 bases, with 6 bases remaining between them. There are 12 residues in the CDR3. The DNA of the CDR3 is TGTGCCTGGAGTGCGTCAGACACTGAAGCTTTCTTT. Its translation is CAWSASDTEAFF.

CDR3 coding DNA: TGTGCCAGCAGTTACGGGTCAGGCCTCGAAGCTTTCTTT. This codes for CASSYGSGLEAFF. V and J are TRBV6-5 and TRBJ1-1; D not certain. Per germline, CDR1 MNHEY and CDR2 SVGAGI. Trimming left V 2 bases short and J 8 bases short, with 12 bases between. The CDR3 runs to 13 residues.

The V and J genes are TRBV6-5 and TRBJ2-3; D not resolved. V was pared by 8 bases and J by 4 bases, with 16 bases between. Germline V gene data show CDR1 as MNHEY and CDR2 as SVGAGI. This CDR3 region has 14 residues. CDR3 residues: CASGQVPPPDTQYF. The CDR3 DNA reads as TGTGCCAGCGGTCAGGTGCCCCCGCCAGATACGCAGTATTTT.

This clone was observed a handful of times. The V and J genes are TRBV5-6 and TRBJ1-6; maybe TRBD1 (6 bases). The germline CDR1 and CDR2 sequences are SGHDT and YYEEEE. This CDR3 comprises 14 residues. With 0 bases removed from V and 11 bases from J, the gap between germline ends came to 12 bases. CDR3 amino acids: CASSLDRASAPLHF. Written as DNA, the CDR3 is TGTGCCAGCAGCTTGGACAGGGCGTCAGCACCCCTCCACTTT.

In its sample, this clone was seen a few times. This chain uses TRBV25-1 with TRBJ2-1, with a weak D call TRBD1 (5 bases). Per the germline V gene, CDR1 is MGHDK and CDR2 is SYGVNS. CDR3 size: 13 residues. The ends were cut back, 3 bases at V and 4 bases at J, with 7 bases in the middle. CDR3 DNA sequence: TGTGCCAGCAGTGATCCAGGGTACAATGAGCAGTTCTTC. This encodes CASSDPGYNEQFF.

This chain connects TRBV11-2 to TRBJ2-5; D is unclear. The CDR3 sequence is 12 residues long. Between the trimmed V and J ends, which lost 5 bases and 3 bases, there was a span of 7 bases. The germline V gene encodes CDR1 SGHAT and CDR2 FQNNGV. CDR3 amino acids: CASSLIEETQYF. The CDR3 DNA sequence: TGTGCCAGCAGCCTGATAGAAGAGACCCAGTACTTC.

In DNA form, the CDR3 reads TGTGCCAGCAGCCCCCGTCGGGACACCTACTATGGCTACACCTTC. It specifies CASSPRRDTYYGYTF. The V gene is TRBV7-8, the J gene TRBJ1-2; tentatively, D is TRBD1 (6 bases). The ends were cut back, 5 bases at V and 3 bases at J, with 16 bases in the middle. There are 15 residues in the CDR3. Germline CDR1 is SGHVS and CDR2 is FQNEAQ.

The rearrangement links TRBV4-1 to TRBJ2-1, with D maybe TRBD2 (6 bases). V was pared by 0 bases and J by 1 base, with 10 bases between. This CDR3 is 16 amino acids long. Germline V gene lookup returns CDR1 MGHRA and CDR2 YSYEKL. Here the CDR3 reads CASSQERRGSYNEQFF. CDR3 bases: TGCGCCAGCAGCCAAGAGCGGCGGGGTTCCTACAATGAGCAGTTCTTC.

This chain links TRBV30 with TRBJ1-4; unclear D gene. Trimming shortened V by 3 bases and J by 4 bases, and 9 bases separated the two germline ends. Germline CDR1 is GTSNPN and CDR2 is SVGIG (reference sequence). The length of the CDR3 is 13 residues. Written as DNA, the CDR3 is TGTGCCTGGAGCGGGAGTAGTAATGAAAAACTGTTTTTT. It specifies CAWSGSSNEKLFF.